One and the same sample provided the 23 T cell receptor beta chains below, sequenced in a study of CD8+ T cells in alopecia areata. RNA extraction and reverse transcription yielded cDNA as sequencing template. Clones were read by immunoSEQ multiplex PCR, and TCRdb kept only the in-frame ones, dropping some. The sample has more than 95,000 clones; around 86% are singletons. Treatment meaning: oral pan-JAK inhibitor, 5-10 mg twice daily. The sequenced sample was CD8+ T cells sorted from blood, obtained at roughly week 30, from a patient treated with tofacitinib. The receptor set was obtained from a human donor with alopecia areata.

V and J are TRBV9 and TRBJ2-2, with D unclear. This CDR3 has 13 amino acids. Germline values: CDR1 SGDLS, CDR2 YYNGEE. Between the trimmed V and J ends, which lost 0 bases and 6 bases, there was a span of 6 bases. CDR3 amino acids: CASSVGGSGELFF. The CDR3 DNA reads TGTGCCAGCAGCGTAGGAGGATCCGGGGAGCTGTTTTTT.

This clone has a single count. The chain uses TRBV5-6 and TRBJ2-7, with TRBD1 matching 10 bases. CDR3 size: 14 residues. Looked up from germline, CDR1 is SGHDT and CDR2 is YYEEEE. J gave up 5 bases and V 0 bases, and 2 bases lay outside the gene matches. The CDR3 region has the DNA TGTGCCAGCAGCTTGGGACAGGGGGCCCACGAGCAGTACTTC. Its protein product is CASSLGQGAHEQYF.

The chain's CDR3 is CSGTGQGYEQYF. The DNA of the CDR3 is TGCAGCGGCACGGGACAGGGGTACGAGCAGTACTTC. The chain carries TRBV29-1 and TRBJ2-7; TRBD1 matches 10 bases. Germline lookup yields CDR1 SQVTM and CDR2 ANQGSEA. The CDR3 spans 12 residues. V lost 7 bases to trimming and J lost 4 bases; unmatched junction nucleotides: 4.

The CDR3 sequence: CASSSSNEQFF. CDR3 bases: TGTGCCAGCAGCTCTTCGAATGAGCAGTTCTTC. The chain links TRBV7-3 to TRBJ2-1; the D is unclear. V gave up 4 bases and J gave up 7 bases, with 5 bases separating them. CDR1 SGHTA and CDR2 FQGTGA come from the germline V gene. This CDR3 contains 11 residues.

This chain connects TRBV9 to TRBJ2-3; D possibly uses TRBD1 or TRBD2 (6 bases each). This CDR3 spans 17 amino acids. Germline lookup yields CDR1 SGDLS and CDR2 YYNGEE. Trimming stripped 4 bases from V and 2 bases from J, with 20 bases between. As DNA, the CDR3 is TGTGCCAGCAGCCCAAATGAGGGGGGTCGAAACACAGATACGCAGTATTTT. This codes for CASSPNEGGRNTDTQYF.

This clone was recorded once. This chain's CDR3 is CSAPREMAQYF. The CDR3 DNA follows: TGCAGTGCTCCCAGGGAGATGGCGCAGTATTTT. This rearrangement joins TRBV20-1 to TRBJ2-3; D possibly matches TRBD1 or TRBD2 (5 bases each). CDR3 length: 11 residues. Germline V lookup: CDR1 DFQATT, CDR2 SNEGSKA (reference sequence). With 5 bases removed from V and 10 bases from J, the gap between germline ends came to 13 bases.

This clone was seen a few times. This sequence joins TRBV29-1 and TRBJ2-1; 10 nucleotides match TRBD1. Germline CDR1 is SQVTM and CDR2 is ANQGSEA. J was trimmed by 3 bases and V by 0 bases; bases with no gene match: 2. This CDR3 comprises 15 residues. In DNA form, the CDR3 reads TGCAGCGTTGAAGATAGGGACAGGGGCTACAATGAGCAGTTCTTC. Its translation is CSVEDRDRGYNEQFF.

This chain connects TRBV6-5 to TRBJ2-1; D gene uncertain. The germline CDR1 and CDR2 sequences are MNHEY and SVGAGI. The CDR3 extends over 15 amino acids. V lost 5 bases and J 5 bases, leaving 16 bases between the germline ends. The CDR3 sequence is CASSAQLAADNEQFF. The DNA of the CDR3 is TGTGCCAGCAGTGCCCAGTTGGCGGCAGACAATGAGCAGTTCTTC.

The chain carries TRBV6-4 and TRBJ2-1; no definite D call. V was pared by 0 bases and J by 8 bases, with 8 bases between. CDR1 and CDR2 (germline): MRHNA, SNTAGT. The length of the CDR3 is 13 residues. CDR3 coding DNA: TGTGCCAGCAGTGACTCGACCTGGGATGAGCAGTTCTTC. Translated, it gives CASSDSTWDEQFF.

The chain employs TRBV27 and TRBJ1-5; no firm D call. Germline loops: CDR1 MNHEY, CDR2 SMNVEV (reference sequence). The CDR3 spans 13 residues. V was cut by 6 bases and J by 3 bases, with 9 bases left in between. The CDR3 nucleotides are TGTGCCAGCAGGCGTCAGACCAATCAGCCCCAGCATTTT. This encodes CASRRQTNQPQHF.

As DNA, the CDR3 is TGTGCCAGCAGCTCACCAGCGGGGGGGCCGGGTCCAGATACGCAGTATTTT. Its protein is CASSSPAGGPGPDTQYF. The chain uses TRBV9 and TRBJ2-3; 10 bases map to TRBD2. The trim removed 4 bases at V and 4 bases at J, leaving 12 bases unmatched. The CDR3 is made up of 17 amino acids. The V gene's germline CDR1 is SGDLS and CDR2 YYNGEE.

The table lists this clone with a count of one. The V and J genes are TRBV7-3 and TRBJ1-1, with 7 bases fitting TRBD1. Trimming removed 3 bases from V and 0 bases from J; junction bases left unmatched: 7. This CDR3 comprises 16 residues. The germline gives CDR1 SGHTA, CDR2 FQGTGA. CDR3 in amino acids: CASSFAPQGLNTEAFF. In nucleotides, the CDR3 is TGTGCCAGCAGCTTCGCCCCACAGGGGTTGAACACTGAAGCTTTCTTT.

This CDR3 reads CATSRRYPDMNTGELFF. The CDR3 coding sequence is TGTGCCACCAGCAGGAGATACCCAGACATGAACACCGGGGAGCTGTTTTTT. The chain is built from TRBV15 and TRBJ2-2; D is uncertain. The CDR3 runs 17 residues. The V end lost 3 bases, the J end lost 1 base, and 15 bases lay between the germline ends. The V gene's germline CDR1 is LNHNV and CDR2 YYDKDF (reference sequence).

The V call is TRBV10-3, the J call TRBJ2-3, with 7 bases that match TRBD2. In germline, CDR1 is ENHRY, CDR2 SYGVKD. The V and J ends lost 3 bases and 6 bases, in that order; junction bases with no gene match: 9. This CDR3 contains 15 residues. The CDR3 spells CAISDGREIQDTQYF. In DNA, the CDR3 is TGTGCCATCAGTGATGGGCGGGAGATTCAGGATACGCAGTATTTT.

J is TRBJ2-1 and V is TRBV4-1; 9 bases are shared with TRBD2. Trimming cost V 0 bases and J 4 bases; bases outside gene matches: 4. Germline V CDR1 and CDR2: MGHRA, YSYEKL. CDR3 length equals 16 residues. In DNA form, the CDR3 reads TGCGCCAGCAGCCAAGAATTAGCGGGGGATTACAATGAGCAGTTCTTC. Residues: CASSQELAGDYNEQFF.

The rearrangement uses TRBV2 and TRBJ2-7; 9 bases fit TRBD1. Germline CDR1 is SNHLY and CDR2 is FYNNEI. The V segment lost 6 bases and the J segment 1 base; nucleotides outside the gene matches: 7. The CDR3 covers 15 residues. CDR3 sequence reads: CASSEGQGRSYEQYF. The CDR3 DNA sequence: TGTGCCAGCAGCGAGGGACAGGGACGGTCCTACGAGCAGTACTTC.

The chain employs TRBV5-6 and TRBJ2-1, with unresolved D. This CDR3 is 13 amino acids long. V lost 3 bases and J 9 bases, leaving 13 bases between the germline ends. Germline V CDR1 and CDR2: SGHDT, YYEEEE. The CDR3 is CASSWGRPGEQFF. In DNA, the CDR3 is TGTGCCAGCAGCTGGGGAAGACCTGGTGAGCAGTTCTTC.

This clone was detected only once. V and J are TRBV4-1 and TRBJ2-2, with 7 bases that match TRBD1. Germline V CDR1 and CDR2: MGHRA, YSYEKL. V shed 1 base and J 6 bases; nucleotides not matched to a gene: 11. CDR3 length equals 17 residues. The CDR3 region is CASSQVGPSQGAGELFF. CDR3 bases: TGCGCCAGCAGCCAAGTGGGTCCTAGCCAGGGGGCCGGGGAGCTGTTTTTT.

V is TRBV2 and J is TRBJ1-2; 10 bases fit TRBD1. The CDR3 covers 16 residues. V was clipped by 1 base and J by 2 bases; unmatched bases: 4. Germline V gene sequence: CDR1 SNHLY, CDR2 FYNNEI. The CDR3 here is CASSEGTGGFNYGYTF. The CDR3, as DNA: TGTGCCAGCAGTGAAGGGACAGGGGGATTCAACTATGGCTACACCTTC.

The rearrangement links TRBV6-6 to TRBJ2-5, with TRBD1 as a possible D gene (6 bases). This CDR3 has 14 residues. CDR1 and CDR2 (germline): MNHNY, SVGAGI (reference sequence). The V gene lost 6 bases and the J gene lost 1 base, with 12 bases spanning the gap. Here the CDR3 DNA reads TGTGCCAGCAGCCCAGGGGAGAGCCAAGAGACCCAGTACTTC. This encodes CASSPGESQETQYF.

J is TRBJ2-7 and V is TRBV7-2, with D perhaps TRBD2 (5 bases). Germline V gene sequence: CDR1 SGHTA, CDR2 FQGNSA. The CDR3 contains 13 residues. Trimming removed 5 bases at V and 2 bases at J, with 10 bases between. The CDR3 spells CASSGGPPYEQYF. In nucleotides, the CDR3 is TGTGCCAGCAGCGGCGGGCCCCCCTACGAGCAGTACTTC.

The rearrangement joins TRBV14 to TRBJ1-1; no clear D gene. Germline-derived CDR1 and CDR2 are SGHDN and FVKESK. CDR3 length equals 12 residues. V was pared by 4 bases and J by 5 bases, with 8 bases between. The CDR3 bases are TGTGCCAGCAGCCTCGTAGGGACTGAAGCTTTCTTT. Its translation is CASSLVGTEAFF. Full variable domain (outside the CDR3, taken from reference TRBV14 and TRBJ1-1): EAGVTQFPSHSVIEKGQTVTLRCDPISGHDNLYWYRRVMGKEIKFLLHFVKESKQDESGMPNNRFLAERTGGTYSTLKVQPAELEDSGVYFCASSLVGTEAFFGQGTRLTVV.

This sequence joins TRBV27 and TRBJ1-2; D gene uncertain. The CDR3 sequence is 14 residues long. Germline loops: CDR1 MNHEY, CDR2 SMNVEV (reference sequence). Deletions cut 4 bases from V and 2 bases from J, with 11 bases between. The CDR3 spells CASSSEGVNYGYTF. CDR3 DNA sequence: TGTGCCAGCAGTTCGGAGGGAGTCAACTATGGCTACACCTTC.